The 20 T cell receptor beta chains below come from one sample, sequenced in a study of blood T cell repertoires in COVID-19. Clones were sequenced by immunoSEQ multiplex PCR, and TCRdb holds only the in-frame ones, with some missing. Of 93,000 or so clones listed, more than 75% are singletons. Sequenced input: peripheral blood. These receptors came from a human donor in a cohort sampled during active COVID-19.

This sequence joins TRBV5-8 and TRBJ1-3; TRBD1 is a possible D gene (5 bases). Germline CDR1 SGHTS, CDR2 YDEGEE. The CDR3 consists of 17 residues. Trimming stripped 4 bases from V and 4 bases from J, with 21 bases between. CDR3 sequence reads: CASSPDMFPLVGNTIYF. CDR3 sequence (DNA): TGTGCCAGCAGCCCGGACATGTTCCCCTTGGTCGGAAACACCATATATTTT.

The V call is TRBV5-6, the J call TRBJ1-1; 9 bases match TRBD1. The germline CDR1 and CDR2 sequences are SGHDT and YYEEEE. The CDR3 is 15 residues long. Trimming took 4 bases from V and 5 from J; bases not matched to a gene: 9. The CDR3: CASSLTGGAGTEAFF. CDR3 DNA: TGTGCCAGCAGCCTTACAGGGGGCGCAGGAACTGAAGCTTTCTTT. The full variable domain, its missing parts supplied by reference TRBV5-6 and TRBJ1-1, is DAGVTQSPTHLIKTRGQQVTLRCSPKSGHDTVSWYQQALGQGPQFIFQYYEEEERQRGNFPDRFSGHQFPNYSSELNVNALLLGDSALYLCASSLTGGAGTEAFFGQGTRLTVV.

The genes are TRBV19 and TRBJ1-2; 7 bases fit TRBD1. The CDR3 extends over 15 amino acids. Germline V gives CDR1 LNHDA, CDR2 SQIVND (reference sequence). The V gene end was trimmed by 5 bases and the J gene end by 5 bases; junction bases not matched to a gene: 11. The CDR3 DNA reads TGTGCCAGTAGTCTACTGGACAGGCGGGTATATGGCTACACCTTC. It specifies CASSLLDRRVYGYTF.

The genes are TRBV19 and TRBJ2-1; TRBD2 matches at 9 bases. The CDR3 covers 15 residues. CDR1 and CDR2 (germline): LNHDA, SQIVND (reference sequence). The V gene end was trimmed by 6 bases and the J gene end by 9 bases; junction bases not matched to a gene: 12. This CDR3 is CASRTRLAGFGEQFF. In DNA, the CDR3 is TGTGCCAGTAGGACCAGGCTAGCGGGGTTCGGTGAGCAGTTCTTC.

This rearrangement joins TRBV24-1 to TRBJ2-1; the match to TRBD2 covers 11 bases. The CDR3 is 18 amino acids. V was clipped by 4 bases and J by 6 bases; unmatched bases: 13. Germline lookup yields CDR1 KGHDR and CDR2 SFDVKD. The CDR3, as DNA: TGTGCCACCAGTGACACCACTAGCGGGGGCCTTACCCCCAATGAGCAGTTCTTC. The encoded protein is CATSDTTSGGLTPNEQFF.

The chain joins TRBV5-4 to TRBJ1-5; D call uncertain. V dropped 0 bases and J dropped 3 bases, with 10 bases sitting between them. Germline V CDR1 and CDR2: SGHNT, YYREEE (reference sequence). The CDR3 is 15 residues long. In DNA, the CDR3 is TGTGCCAGCAGCTTGGATCCGGGTGCCAATCAGCCCCAGCATTTT. Residues: CASSLDPGANQPQHF.

CDR3 in amino acids: CASSLVGSYGYTF. The CDR3 DNA follows: TGTGCCAGCAGTTTGGTAGGGAGCTATGGCTACACCTTC. The V and J genes are TRBV12-3 or TRBV12-4 and TRBJ1-2; D ambiguous. CDR3 length: 13 amino acids. V gave up 3 bases and J gave up 4 bases, with 9 bases separating them.

This sequence joins TRBV18 and TRBJ1-3; D ambiguous. This CDR3 is built from 16 residues. V was trimmed by 0 bases and J by 0 bases, leaving 9 bases between them. Germline V lookup: CDR1 KGHSH, CDR2 LQKENI. The CDR3 loop is CASSPPLLNSGNTIYF. CDR3 coding DNA: TGTGCCAGCTCACCACCGCTACTGAACTCTGGAAACACCATATATTTT.

Only one count was recorded for this clone. The V gene is TRBV10-1, the J gene TRBJ2-7, with TRBD2 matching 11 bases. After removal of 5 bases from V and 2 bases from J, the junction contained 5 bases not matched to a gene. In germline, CDR1 is WNHNN, CDR2 SYGVQD (reference sequence). This CDR3 has 15 amino acids. The DNA of the CDR3 is TGCGCCAGCAGTCCCGGGACTAGCGGTACCTACGAGCAGTACTTC. Residues: CASSPGTSGTYEQYF.

This clone turned up a few times. The gene calls are TRBV24-1 and TRBJ1-1; D ambiguous. Germline assignment: CDR1 KGHDR and CDR2 SFDVKD. The V end lost 4 bases, the J end lost 10 bases, and 15 bases lay between the germline ends. The CDR3 length is 13 residues. This CDR3 reads CATSEGGASGAFF. The CDR3 region has the DNA TGTGCCACCAGTGAAGGCGGCGCCTCTGGAGCTTTCTTT.

The V gene is TRBV11-2, the J gene TRBJ1-1, with no clear D. Trimming left V 0 bases short and J 4 bases short, with 12 bases between. The CDR3 extends over 15 amino acids. Germline V gene lookup returns CDR1 SGHAT and CDR2 FQNNGV. The CDR3 sequence is CASSLEGTAGTEAFF. CDR3 DNA: TGTGCCAGCAGCTTAGAGGGCACGGCGGGCACTGAAGCTTTCTTT.

This sequence joins TRBV5-1 and TRBJ2-5; 8 positions agree with TRBD2. Unmatched junction bases numbered 3, after V lost 9 bases and J lost 2 bases. CDR1 and CDR2 (germline): SGHRS, YFSETQ. The CDR3 is 12 amino acids. In DNA, the CDR3 is TGCGCCATGGAGCGGGGGCAAGAGACCCAGTACTTC. As protein: CAMERGQETQYF.

The rearrangement uses TRBV2 and TRBJ1-2; no firm D call. The V end was cut by 8 bases, the J end by 1 base, with 17 bases between. The germline gives CDR1 SNHLY, CDR2 FYNNEI. CDR3 size: 15 residues. This CDR3 is CASRELSTVNYGYTF. The DNA for the CDR3 is TGTGCCAGCCGAGAGTTAAGCACCGTTAACTATGGCTACACCTTC.

V usage is TRBV10-3 and J usage is TRBJ1-5; perhaps TRBD1 as D (5 bases). Germline loops: CDR1 ENHRY, CDR2 SYGVKD. Trimming took 6 bases from V and 7 from J, leaving 16 bases between them. The CDR3 is 14 amino acids. CDR3 in amino acids: CAISGGAGGQPQHF. The CDR3 region has the DNA TGTGCCATCAGCGGCGGGGCAGGAGGGCAGCCCCAGCATTTT.

This sequence joins TRBV30 and TRBJ2-5; D is possibly TRBD1 (5 bases). Trimming removed 2 bases at V and 1 base at J, with 8 bases between. The CDR3 runs to 13 residues. Germline CDR1 and CDR2: GTSNPN and SVGIG (reference sequence). The CDR3: CAWSRQFQETQYF. As DNA, the CDR3 is TGTGCCTGGAGTCGACAGTTCCAAGAGACCCAGTACTTC.

This chain uses TRBV6-5 with TRBJ2-3; 8 bases are shared with TRBD2. Trimming at V came to 0 bases and at J to 5 bases, leaving 7 bases not matched to a gene. Germline lookup yields CDR1 MNHEY and CDR2 SVGAGI. This CDR3 contains 16 residues. The chain's CDR3 is CASSYSYGGGRDTQYF. As DNA, the CDR3 is TGTGCCAGCAGTTACTCGTACGGGGGGGGGAGAGATACGCAGTATTTT.

J is TRBJ2-1 and V is TRBV25-1, with D possibly matching TRBD1 (7 bases). CDR3 length: 18 amino acids. The V gene lost 3 bases and the J gene lost 0 bases, with 18 bases spanning the gap. Germline CDR1 is MGHDK and CDR2 is SYGVNS. The chain's CDR3 is CASSEPSRGEHSYNEQFF. The CDR3 DNA reads TGTGCCAGCAGTGAGCCATCCAGGGGGGAGCACTCCTACAATGAGCAGTTCTTC.

The V call is TRBV18, the J call TRBJ2-7; TRBD1 matches 8 bases. The CDR3 is 15 amino acids. V gave up 3 bases and J gave up 2 bases; unmatched junction bases: 6. CDR1 and CDR2 from the germline V gene are KGHSH and LQKENI. CDR3 sequence (DNA): TGTGCCAGCTCACCCGGACAGGGTCCTGCCTACGAGCAGTACTTC. Translation: CASSPGQGPAYEQYF.

This clone turned up a few times. The CDR3 region is CASKDRGDSYEQYF. In DNA form, the CDR3 reads TGTGCCAGTAAGGACAGGGGGGACTCCTACGAGCAGTACTTC. The chain uses TRBV19 and TRBJ2-7, with 10 positions matching TRBD1. This CDR3 has 14 residues. The V gene's germline CDR1 is LNHDA and CDR2 SQIVND (reference sequence). The trim removed 7 bases at V and 0 bases at J, leaving 3 bases unmatched. The full variable domain, with the rest looked up from reference TRBV19 and TRBJ2-7, is DGGITQSPKYLFRKEGQNVTLSCEQNLNHDAMYWYRQDPGQGLRLIYYSQIVNDFQKGDIAEGYSVSREKKESFPLTVTSAQKNPTAFYLCASKDRGDSYEQYFGPGTRLTVT.

V gene TRBV19 combines with J gene TRBJ2-1; perhaps TRBD2 as D (5 bases). With 5 bases removed from V and 5 bases from J, the gap between germline ends came to 10 bases. The CDR3 has 13 amino acids. Per germline, CDR1 LNHDA and CDR2 SQIVND (reference sequence). The CDR3 sequence: CASSVGINNEQFF. DNA for the CDR3: TGTGCCAGTAGTGTCGGGATCAACAATGAGCAGTTCTTC.